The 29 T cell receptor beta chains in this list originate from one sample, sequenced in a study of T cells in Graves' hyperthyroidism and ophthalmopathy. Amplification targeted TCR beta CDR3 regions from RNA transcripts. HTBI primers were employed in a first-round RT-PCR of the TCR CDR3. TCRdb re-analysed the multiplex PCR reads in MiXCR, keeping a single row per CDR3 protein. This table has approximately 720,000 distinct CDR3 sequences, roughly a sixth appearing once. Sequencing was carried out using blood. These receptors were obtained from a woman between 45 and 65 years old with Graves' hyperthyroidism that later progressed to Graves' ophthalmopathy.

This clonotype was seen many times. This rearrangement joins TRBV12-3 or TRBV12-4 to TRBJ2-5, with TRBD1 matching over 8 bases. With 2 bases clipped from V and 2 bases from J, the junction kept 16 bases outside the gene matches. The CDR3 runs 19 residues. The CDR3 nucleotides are TGTGCCAGCAGTTTATATACCGGGACAGGAGGGAGAGGGCAAGAGACCCAGTACTTC. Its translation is CASSLYTGTGGRGQETQYF.

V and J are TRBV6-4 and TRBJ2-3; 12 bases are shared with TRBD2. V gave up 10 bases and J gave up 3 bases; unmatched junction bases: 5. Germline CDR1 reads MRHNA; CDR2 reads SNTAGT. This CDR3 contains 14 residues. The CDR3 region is CANSGTSGTDTQYF. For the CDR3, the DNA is TGTGCCAACTCCGGGACTAGCGGGACAGATACGCAGTATTTT.

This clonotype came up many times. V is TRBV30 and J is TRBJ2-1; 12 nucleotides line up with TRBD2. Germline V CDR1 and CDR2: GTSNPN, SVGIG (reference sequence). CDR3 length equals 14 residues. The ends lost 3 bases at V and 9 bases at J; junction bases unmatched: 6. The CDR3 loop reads CAWRSSGGAVEQFF. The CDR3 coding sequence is TGTGCCTGGAGATCTAGCGGGGGGGCCGTTGAGCAGTTCTTC.

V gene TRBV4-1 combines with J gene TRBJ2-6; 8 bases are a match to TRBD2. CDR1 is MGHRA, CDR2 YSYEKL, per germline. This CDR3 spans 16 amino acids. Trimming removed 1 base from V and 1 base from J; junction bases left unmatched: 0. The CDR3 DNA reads TGCGCCAGCAGCCAAGCGGGGGGGTCTGGGGCCAACGTCCTGACTTTC. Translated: CASSQAGGSGANVLTF.

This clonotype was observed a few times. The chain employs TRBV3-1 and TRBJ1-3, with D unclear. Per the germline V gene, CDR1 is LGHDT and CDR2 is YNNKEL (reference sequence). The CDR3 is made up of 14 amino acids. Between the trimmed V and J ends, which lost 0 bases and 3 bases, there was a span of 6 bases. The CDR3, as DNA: TGTGCCAGCAGCCAAGATCTATTTGGAAACACCATATATTTT. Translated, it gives CASSQDLFGNTIYF.

The CDR3 region is CASRGDRGGGNQPQHF. For the CDR3, the DNA is TGTGCCAGCAGGGGGGACAGAGGGGGAGGTAATCAGCCCCAGCATTTT. The rearrangement links TRBV2 to TRBJ1-5; 7 bases align to TRBD1. Germline V CDR1 and CDR2: SNHLY, FYNNEI. The CDR3 sequence is 16 residues long. V shed 6 bases, J shed 4 bases, and the junction held 12 bases outside the gene matches.

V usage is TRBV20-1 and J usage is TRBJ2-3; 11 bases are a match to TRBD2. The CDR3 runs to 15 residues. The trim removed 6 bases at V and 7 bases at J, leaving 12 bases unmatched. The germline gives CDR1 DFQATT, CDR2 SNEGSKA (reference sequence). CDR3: CSADLSGGGLNTQYF. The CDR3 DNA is TGCAGTGCCGACCTTAGCGGGGGGGGGCTAAATACGCAGTATTTT.

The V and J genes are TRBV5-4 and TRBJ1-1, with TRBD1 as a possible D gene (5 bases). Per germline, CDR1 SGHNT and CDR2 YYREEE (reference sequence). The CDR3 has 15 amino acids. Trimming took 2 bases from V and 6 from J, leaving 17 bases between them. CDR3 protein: CASSLTPRVNAEAFF. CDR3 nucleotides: TGTGCCAGCAGCTTAACTCCCAGGGTGAATGCTGAAGCTTTCTTT.

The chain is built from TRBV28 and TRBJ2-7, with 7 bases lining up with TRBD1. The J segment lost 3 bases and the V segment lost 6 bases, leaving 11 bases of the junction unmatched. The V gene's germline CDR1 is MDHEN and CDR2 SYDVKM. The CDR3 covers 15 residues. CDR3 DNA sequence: TGTGCCAGCAGGTCTACCGGGACAGCCGGCTACGAGCAGTACTTC. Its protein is CASRSTGTAGYEQYF.

CDR3 region: CASSPQGVATGELFF. Here the CDR3 DNA reads TGTGCCAGTAGTCCACAGGGGGTCGCGACCGGGGAGCTGTTTTTT. This rearrangement joins TRBV19 to TRBJ2-2; 8 positions match TRBD1. This CDR3 spans 15 amino acids. Germline CDR1 LNHDA, CDR2 SQIVND (reference sequence). J lost 5 bases, V lost 5 bases, and 7 bases had no gene match.

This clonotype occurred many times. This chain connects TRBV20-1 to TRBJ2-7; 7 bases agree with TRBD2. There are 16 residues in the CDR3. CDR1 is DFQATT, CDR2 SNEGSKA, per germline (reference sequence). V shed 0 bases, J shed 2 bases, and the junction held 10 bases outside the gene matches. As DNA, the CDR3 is TGCAGTGCTAGAGATCCTCTCCGGGGGACTACCTACGAGCAGTACTTC. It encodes CSARDPLRGTTYEQYF.

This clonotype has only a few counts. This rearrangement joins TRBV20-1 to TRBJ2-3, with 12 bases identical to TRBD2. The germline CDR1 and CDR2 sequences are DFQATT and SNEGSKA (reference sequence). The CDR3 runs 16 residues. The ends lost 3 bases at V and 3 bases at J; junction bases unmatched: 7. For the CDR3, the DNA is TGCAGTGCTAGGCCCCTAGCGGGGGGGCCGACAGATACGCAGTATTTT. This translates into CSARPLAGGPTDTQYF.

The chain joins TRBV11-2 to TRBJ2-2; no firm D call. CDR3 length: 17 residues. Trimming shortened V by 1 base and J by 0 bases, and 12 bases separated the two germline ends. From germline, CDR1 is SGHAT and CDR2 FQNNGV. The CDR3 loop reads CASSLVSFPANTGELFF. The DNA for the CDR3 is TGTGCCAGCAGCTTAGTCAGCTTCCCCGCGAACACCGGGGAGCTGTTTTTT.

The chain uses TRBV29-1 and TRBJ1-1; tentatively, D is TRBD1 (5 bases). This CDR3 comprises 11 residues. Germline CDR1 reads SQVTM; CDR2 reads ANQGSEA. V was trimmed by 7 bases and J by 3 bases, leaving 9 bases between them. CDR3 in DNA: TGCAGCGCAGGGTATGACACTGAAGCTTTCTTT. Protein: CSAGYDTEAFF.

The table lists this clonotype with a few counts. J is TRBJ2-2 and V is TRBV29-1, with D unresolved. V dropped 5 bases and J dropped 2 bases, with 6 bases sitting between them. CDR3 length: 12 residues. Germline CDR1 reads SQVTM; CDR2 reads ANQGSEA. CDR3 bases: TGCAGCGTTCGTGGAAACACCGGGGAGCTGTTTTTT. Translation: CSVRGNTGELFF.

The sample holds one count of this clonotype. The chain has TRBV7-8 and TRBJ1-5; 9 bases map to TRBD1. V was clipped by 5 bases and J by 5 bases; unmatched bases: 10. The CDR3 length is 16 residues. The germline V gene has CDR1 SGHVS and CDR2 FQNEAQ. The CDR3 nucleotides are TGTGCCAGCAGCCTACTGGACAGGGGAGGAGATCAGCCCCAGCATTTT. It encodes CASSLLDRGGDQPQHF. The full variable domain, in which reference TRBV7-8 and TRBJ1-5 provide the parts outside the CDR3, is GAGVSQSPRYKVAKRGQDVALRCDPISGHVSLFWYQQALGQGPEFLTYFQNEAQLDKSGLPSDRFFAERPEGSVSTLKIQRTQQEDSAVYLCASSLLDRGGDQPQHFGDGTRLSIL.

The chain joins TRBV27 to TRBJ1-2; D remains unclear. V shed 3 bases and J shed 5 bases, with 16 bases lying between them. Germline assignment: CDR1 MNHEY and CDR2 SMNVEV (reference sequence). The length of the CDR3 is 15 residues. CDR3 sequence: CASSLVGPERYGYTF. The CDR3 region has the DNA TGTGCCAGCAGTTTGGTAGGGCCCGAACGGTATGGCTACACCTTC.

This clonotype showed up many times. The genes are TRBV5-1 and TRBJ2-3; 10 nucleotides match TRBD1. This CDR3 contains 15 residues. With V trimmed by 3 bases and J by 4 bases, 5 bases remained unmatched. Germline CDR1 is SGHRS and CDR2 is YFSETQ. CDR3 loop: CASSSRTGGADTQYF. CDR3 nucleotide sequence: TGCGCCAGCAGCTCGAGGACAGGGGGTGCAGATACGCAGTATTTT.

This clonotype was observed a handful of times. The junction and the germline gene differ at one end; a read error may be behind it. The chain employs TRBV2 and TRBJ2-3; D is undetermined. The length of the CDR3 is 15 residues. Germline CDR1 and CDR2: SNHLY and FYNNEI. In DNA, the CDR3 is TGTGCCGGCAGTGTTGGCGGAGCTAGCACAGATACGCAGTATTTT. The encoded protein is CAGSVGGASTDTQYF.

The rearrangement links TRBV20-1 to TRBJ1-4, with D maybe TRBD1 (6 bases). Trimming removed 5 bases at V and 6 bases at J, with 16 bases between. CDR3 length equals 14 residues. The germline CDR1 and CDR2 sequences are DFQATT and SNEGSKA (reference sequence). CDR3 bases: TGCAGTGCTCCAAGGGGGGGACATGATGAAAAACTGTTTTTT. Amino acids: CSAPRGGHDEKLFF.

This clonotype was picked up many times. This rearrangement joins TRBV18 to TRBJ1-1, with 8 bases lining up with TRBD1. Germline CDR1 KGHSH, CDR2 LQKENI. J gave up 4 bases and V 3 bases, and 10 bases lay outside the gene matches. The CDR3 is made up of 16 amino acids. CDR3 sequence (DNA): TGTGCCAGCTCACCCAGTTTAGGACAGGGCGTCACTGAAGCTTTCTTT. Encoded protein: CASSPSLGQGVTEAFF.

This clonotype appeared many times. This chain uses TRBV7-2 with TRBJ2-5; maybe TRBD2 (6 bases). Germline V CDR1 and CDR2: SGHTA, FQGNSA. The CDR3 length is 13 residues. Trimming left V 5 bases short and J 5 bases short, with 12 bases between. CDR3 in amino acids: CASSLPGEETQYF. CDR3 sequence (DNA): TGTGCCAGCAGCCTCCCGGGGGAGGAGACCCAGTACTTC.

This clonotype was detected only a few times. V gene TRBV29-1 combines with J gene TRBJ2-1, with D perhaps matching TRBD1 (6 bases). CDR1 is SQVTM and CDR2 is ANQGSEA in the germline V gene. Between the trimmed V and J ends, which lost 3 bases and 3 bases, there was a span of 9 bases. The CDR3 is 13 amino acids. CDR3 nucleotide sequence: TGCAGCGTTGACGGGACAAGCTACAATGAGCAGTTCTTC. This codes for CSVDGTSYNEQFF.

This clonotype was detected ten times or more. The CDR3 sequence is CSAIVGSSYNEQFF. CDR3 nucleotides: TGCAGTGCTATCGTGGGGAGCTCCTACAATGAGCAGTTCTTC. The chain has TRBV20-1 and TRBJ2-1; a possible D gene is TRBD2 (5 bases). The V end lost 4 bases, the J end lost 0 bases, and 10 bases lay between the germline ends. Germline loops: CDR1 DFQATT, CDR2 SNEGSKA (reference sequence). The length of the CDR3 is 14 residues.

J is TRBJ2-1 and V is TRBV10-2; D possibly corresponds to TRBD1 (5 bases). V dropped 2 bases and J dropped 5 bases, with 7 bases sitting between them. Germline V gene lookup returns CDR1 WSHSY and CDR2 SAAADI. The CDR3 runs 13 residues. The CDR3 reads CASSETGDNEQFF. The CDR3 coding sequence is TGCGCCAGCAGTGAGACAGGCGACAATGAGCAGTTCTTC.

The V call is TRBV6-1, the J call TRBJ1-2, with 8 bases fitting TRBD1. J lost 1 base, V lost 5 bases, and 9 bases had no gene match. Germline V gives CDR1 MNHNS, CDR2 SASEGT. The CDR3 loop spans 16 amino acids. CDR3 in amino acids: CASSRDRSRVNYGYTF. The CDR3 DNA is TGTGCCAGCAGTCGGGACAGGTCAAGGGTTAACTATGGCTACACCTTC.

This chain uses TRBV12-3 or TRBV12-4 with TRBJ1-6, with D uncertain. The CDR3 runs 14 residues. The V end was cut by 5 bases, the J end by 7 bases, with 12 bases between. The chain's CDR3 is CASSPTVSNSPLHF. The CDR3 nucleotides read TGTGCCAGCAGTCCCACAGTCTCGAATTCACCCCTCCACTTT.

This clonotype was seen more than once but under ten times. Written as DNA, the CDR3 is TGTGCCAGCAGGGGGTATAGCTCTGGGGCCAACGTCCTGACTTTC. Translated: CASRGYSSGANVLTF. V gene TRBV27 combines with J gene TRBJ2-6; D is unresolved. The CDR3 spans 15 residues. V lost 6 bases, J lost 0 bases, and 9 bases lay in between. Germline V gene data show CDR1 as MNHEY and CDR2 as SMNVEV (reference sequence).

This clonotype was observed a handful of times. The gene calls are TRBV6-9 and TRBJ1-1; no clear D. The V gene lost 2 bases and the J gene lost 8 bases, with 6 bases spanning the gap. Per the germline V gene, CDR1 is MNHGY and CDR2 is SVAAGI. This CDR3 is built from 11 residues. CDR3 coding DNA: TGTGCCAGCAGTTATGGGAGGGAAGCTTTCTTT. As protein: CASSYGREAFF.